Listed here is a single TCR beta chain. Its antigen is unidentified. CDR3 size: 13 residues. The germline V gene has CDR1 MNHNS and CDR2 SASEGT. V lost 6 bases, J lost 5 bases, and 13 bases lay in between. The data were taken from a study of OX40 agonist ivuxolimab in advanced cancers. Study-level background: While on treatment, patients had intravenous ivuxolimab at 0.01 to 10 mg/kg every 2 weeks. Treatment received earlier with anti-PD-1, anti-PD-L1 or anti-CTLA-4 agents was allowed, and less than 45% had some.

Some clones are missing from TCRdb's copy, which holds only in-frame ones; the method was immunoSEQ multiplex PCR. The data hold approximately 70,000 clones, with 70% to 90% observed a single time. Whole-study results and caveats: By week 6 at 0.1 to 3.0 mg/kg, blood CD4+ and CD8+ T cells had expanded clonally.

The clonotype was recovered from an adult with an advanced solid tumor such as melanoma, head and neck, liver or kidney cancer. The chain recombines TRBV6-1 with TRBJ2-5; D is perhaps TRBD1 (5 bases). The sequencing used CD4+ or CD8+ T cells sorted from blood, collected in a trial of the OX40 agonist ivuxolimab. CDR3 in amino acids: CASRKQDRETQYF. In DNA, the CDR3 is TGTGCCAGCAGGAAACAGGATCGTGAGACCCAGTACTTC.